The rows below give T cell receptor beta chains drawn from one sample of a study of T cells in Graves' hyperthyroidism and ophthalmopathy. TCRdb re-derived calls from the multiplex PCR reads in MiXCR, one entry per CDR3 protein. The sample records roughly 290,000 distinct CDR3 sequences, around 13% being singletons. The sequenced sample consisted of blood. The receptors were sampled from a woman aged 40 to 50 with Graves' hyperthyroidism. Both conserved end residues are part of each CDR3. Each record gives: V gene, J gene, clone size, D gene, CDR3 DNA, CDR3 protein. The D gene is left open where the match is weak. Clone size, where shown, is once, few, many, or a class for clones that have expanded.

>TRBV3-1|TRBJ1-2|many|TRBD1
TGTGCCAGCAGCCAAGATGGACAGGGGGCTAACTATGGCTACACCTTC
CASSQDGQGANYGYTF
>TRBV7-9|TRBJ2-1|many|-
TGTGCCAGCACACCCGACATTGCTAATGAGCAGTTCTTC
CASTPDIANEQFF
>TRBV7-9|TRBJ2-5|many|-
TGTGCCAGCAGCTCTCCAGAGACCCAGTACTTC
CASSSPETQYF
>TRBV7-9|TRBJ2-2|many|-
TGTGCCAGCAGCTTTCTGGGGGCTAAGAACACCGGGGAGCTGTTTTTT
CASSFLGAKNTGELFF
>TRBV9|TRBJ2-1|few|-
TGTGCCAGCAGCGTAGGGTACCTAGGGGGGGGTGAGCAGTTCTTC
CASSVGYLGGGEQFF
>TRBV6-1|TRBJ2-1|-|-
TGTGCCAGCGGAGACTACGCCACAGGGGAGCAGTTCTTC
CASGDYATGEQFF
>TRBV28|TRBJ2-1|many|TRBD2
TGTGCCAGCAGTTCTCCTAGCGGAGGGTACAATGAGCAGTTCTTC
CASSSPSGGYNEQFF
>TRBV9|TRBJ1-1|-|-
TGTGCCAGCAGCGGAATAGAAGACACTGAAGCTTTCTTT
CASSGIEDTEAFF
>TRBV20-1|TRBJ2-3|many|TRBD1
TGCAGTGCTAGAGCGACAGGGGGCGCAGATACGCAGTATTTT
CSARATGGADTQYF
>TRBV20-1|TRBJ1-2|many|TRBD1
TGCAGTGCTGCCACCCGGGACAGGGCTAACCCTGGAGGCTATGGCTACACCTTC
CSAATRDRANPGGYGYTF
>TRBV19|TRBJ2-1|-|TRBD2
TGTGCCAGTACTATACGGGGGGGTTACAATGAGCAGTTCTTC
CASTIRGGYNEQFF
>TRBV5-4|TRBJ2-1|-|TRBD1
TGTGCCACCGAGACTAGAACCGGGACAGGCTACAATGAGCAGTTCTTC
CATETRTGTGYNEQFF
>TRBV3-1|TRBJ2-6|few|-
TGTGCCAGCAGCCAAGATTCAGGGAGTGGGGCCAACGTCCTGACTTTC
CASSQDSGSGANVLTF
>TRBV29-1|TRBJ2-7|many|-
TGCAGCGTTGGGGACACAAACTACGAGCAGTACTTC
CSVGDTNYEQYF
>TRBV27|TRBJ2-2|many|-
TGTGCCAGCAGTTTAATCGGCGGGGAGCTGTTTTTT
CASSLIGGELFF
>TRBV2|TRBJ2-6|-|-
TGTGCCAGCCTCGGGTCCCCCTCTGGGGCCAACGTCCTGACTTTC
CASLGSPSGANVLTF
>TRBV10-3|TRBJ2-2|few|TRBD2
TGTGCCATCAGCCCTCCCCTAATAGCGGGAGATAACACCGGGGAGCTGTTTTTT
CAISPPLIAGDNTGELFF
>TRBV30|TRBJ1-1|many|-
TGTGCCTGGAGTGTAATCGGACAGCCAAACACTGAAGCTTTCTTT
CAWSVIGQPNTEAFF
>TRBV2|TRBJ2-1|many|-
TGTGCCAGCGGGACACAGGGGACCGGGAGCTCCTACAATGAGCAGTTCTTC
CASGTQGTGSSYNEQFF
>TRBV5-5|TRBJ2-5|many|TRBD1
TGTGCCAGCAGCTGGACAGGGGAAGAGACCCAGTACTTC
CASSWTGEETQYF
>TRBV5-5|TRBJ1-1|few|-
TGTGCCAGCAGATGGACAGATATGAACACTGAAGCTTTCTTT
CASRWTDMNTEAFF
>TRBV19|TRBJ2-2|once|-
TGTGCCAGTACGGGGGGCCTAGGGACCGGGGAGCTGTTTTTT
CASTGGLGTGELFF
>TRBV5-4|TRBJ1-6|-|TRBD1
TGTGCCAGCAGCTTCCGGGACAGGGGCCGGTCACCCCTCCACTTT
CASSFRDRGRSPLHF
>TRBV27|TRBJ2-7|-|-
TGTGCCAGCAGTTTTGAAGGCAGGGCCTACGAGCAGTACTTC
CASSFEGRAYEQYF
>TRBV14|TRBJ2-3|many|TRBD2
TGTGCCAGCAGCCTCGGACTAGTCACAGATACGCAGTATTTT
CASSLGLVTDTQYF
>TRBV4-2|TRBJ1-1|few|-
TGTGCCAGCGGGGGGGCCACTGAAGCTTTCTTT
CASGGATEAFF
>TRBV27|TRBJ2-7|many|TRBD2
TGTGCCAGCAGGACGACTAGCGGGATCTACGAGCAGTACTTC
CASRTTSGIYEQYF
>TRBV11-2|TRBJ1-1|many|-
TGTGCCAGCAGCTTTTCTCTGGGGGTGGCTGAAGCTTTCTTT
CASSFSLGVAEAFF
>TRBV2|TRBJ2-6|many|-
TGTGCCAGCACTTTTCTGGTCGTCCTGACTTTC
CASTFLVVLTF
>TRBV6-9|TRBJ2-2|-|-
TGTGCCAGCAGTTACAACACCGGGGAGCTGTTTTTT
CASSYNTGELFF
>TRBV12-3/TRBV12-4|TRBJ1-2|many|-
TGTGCCAGCAGTTTACAGTTAACTTACTATGGCTACACCTTC
CASSLQLTYYGYTF
>TRBV13|TRBJ2-1|many|-
TGTGCCAGCAGCCTAGGTAGAAAGCAGTTCTTC
CASSLGRKQFF
>TRBV12-3/TRBV12-4|TRBJ1-3|many|-
TGTGCCAGCAGTAGGACATCAGGAAACACCATATATTTT
CASSRTSGNTIYF
>TRBV28|TRBJ1-1|many|-
TGTGCCAGCAGCCATCAGAGGAACACTGAAGCTTTCTTT
CASSHQRNTEAFF
>TRBV18|TRBJ1-5|many|-
TGTGCCAGCTCACCTAACAATCAGCCCCAGCATTTT
CASSPNNQPQHF
>TRBV20-1|TRBJ2-5|many|TRBD2
TGCAGTGCTAGAATGACTAGCGGCCAAGAGACCCAGTACTTC
CSARMTSGQETQYF
>TRBV7-2|TRBJ2-3|many|TRBD1
TGTGCCAGCAGCGGATTCCCCGACTCCGGGACAGGTCCTACAGATACGCAGTATTTT
CASSGFPDSGTGPTDTQYF
>TRBV5-6|TRBJ1-1|many|-
TGTGCCAGCAGCGACGACAGATTTTACACTGAAGCTTTCTTT
CASSDDRFYTEAFF
>TRBV6-1|TRBJ2-4|many|-
TGTGCCAGCAGTGAAGGAGACAGCTTAGCCAAAAACATTCAGTACTTC
CASSEGDSLAKNIQYF
>TRBV15|TRBJ1-2|many|TRBD1
TGTGCCACCAGCAGAGAAACAGGGGTGGACTATGGCTACACCTTC
CATSRETGVDYGYTF
>TRBV5-4|TRBJ2-3|few|-
TGTGCCAGCAGTGCCGGGCCGGGCGGCACAGATACGCAGTATTTT
CASSAGPGGTDTQYF
>TRBV12-3/TRBV12-4|TRBJ2-7|many|TRBD1
TGTGCCAGCAGTTGGACCGACAGGGCCTACGAGCAGTACTTC
CASSWTDRAYEQYF
>TRBV3-1|TRBJ1-2|many|-
TGTGCCAGCAGCCAAGCCTCGGGACGTCCAAACTATGGCTACACCTTC
CASSQASGRPNYGYTF
>TRBV11-2|TRBJ2-7|-|-
TGTGCCAGCAGCCCCTCCGGAGGGACAGATTTTACCTACGAGCAGTACTTC
CASSPSGGTDFTYEQYF
>TRBV3-1|TRBJ2-7|few|TRBD1
TGTGCCAGCAGCCAGACAGGGGCAGGCTACGAGCAGTACTTC
CASSQTGAGYEQYF
>TRBV5-6|TRBJ2-5|-|TRBD1
TGTGCCAGCAGCTCCGGGACAGCCTCGCCATATCAAGAGACCCAGTACTTC
CASSSGTASPYQETQYF
>TRBV7-2|TRBJ2-7|many|-
TGTGCCAGCAGCTTAGTTGCCAGCTACGAGCAGTACTTC
CASSLVASYEQYF
>TRBV7-8|TRBJ1-2|many|-
TGTGCCAGCAGACGGGGCCAGACAGGTGGCTACACCTTC
CASRRGQTGGYTF
>TRBV30|TRBJ1-1|-|-
TGTGCCTGGAGTGTACCGCAGGGGTACACTGAAGCTTTCTTT
CAWSVPQGYTEAFF
>TRBV5-6|TRBJ1-5|many|-
TGTGCCAGCAGCTTGGGTCGGTTCAGCGTTGCGCCCCAGCATTTT
CASSLGRFSVAPQHF
>TRBV5-1|TRBJ2-7|-|TRBD1
TGCGCCAGCAGCTTGTCAGGACAGGCGATTACGTCGGAGCAGTACTTC
CASSLSGQAITSEQYF
>TRBV19|TRBJ1-5|many|-
TGTGCCAGTAGTAATGGGCATGGACAGCCCCAGCATTTT
CASSNGHGQPQHF
>TRBV6-1|TRBJ1-5|many|-
TGTGCCAGCAGATCCGGGATTTCGTTCTATAGCAATCAGCCCCAGCATTTT
CASRSGISFYSNQPQHF
>TRBV19|TRBJ1-6|many|TRBD1
TGTGCCAGTAGTATCGGCGGGACAGGGCGTAATTCACCCCTCCACTTT
CASSIGGTGRNSPLHF
>TRBV7-2|TRBJ1-1|many|TRBD1
TGTGCCAGCAGCTTACCCCCGTTCGAGGGGGCGAACACTGAAGCTTTCTTT
CASSLPPFEGANTEAFF
>TRBV3-1|TRBJ1-1|-|-
TGTGCCAGCAGCCACTTACGGGGGAAGACTGAAGCTTTCTTT
CASSHLRGKTEAFF
>TRBV3-1|TRBJ2-5|many|TRBD2
TGTGCCAGCAGCCAAGCCAGACTAGCGAACCAAGAGACCCAGTACTTC
CASSQARLANQETQYF
>TRBV20-1|TRBJ2-7|many|TRBD1
TGCAGTGCTAGAGACCGGGACAGGGGGCACGAGCAGTACTTC
CSARDRDRGHEQYF
>TRBV19|TRBJ2-1|-|TRBD2
TGTGCCAGTAGGGACTTAGCGGGTTTTAATGAGCAGTTCTTC
CASRDLAGFNEQFF